This T cell receptor (beta chain) emerged from a study of shared clonotypes between healthy human individuals. Background on the study: The study drew on a couple of women and three men aged 18 to 49 as donors. Each donor's CD4 naive and CD4 memory cells filled three plates apiece, CD8 naive two, and CD8 memory one. General study results and limits: Compared with memory subsets, naive subsets generally had larger estimated richness.

V gave up 0 bases and J gave up 2 bases; unmatched junction bases: 3. CDR3 size: 14 residues. The V gene's germline CDR1 is SQVTM and CDR2 ANQGSEA. In the case of this clone: Its specificity is not known.

CD45RO-negative CD8 cells positively selected for CCR7 made up the naive population, which excluded terminally differentiated effector memory CD45RA+ cells. Splitting of each subset's genomic DNA was done evenly across several immunoSEQ plates. Sequencing was performed with immunoSEQ multiplex PCR; in TCRdb, only in-frame clones are kept and a portion is missing. The sample contains about 1,900,000 clones, 85% to 95% of which appear only once. The sequenced sample was naive CD8+ T cells sorted from blood. J is TRBJ1-2 and V is TRBV29-1; 7 bases line up with TRBD1. This TCR was sampled from a man between 18 and 29 years old in good health. The CDR3 sequence is CSVEDLGQNYGYTF. The CDR3 nucleotides are TGCAGCGTTGAAGATCTGGGACAGAACTATGGCTACACCTTC.